A single sample is the source of the 13 T cell receptor beta chains below, sequenced in a study of T cell changes during pregnancy in multiple sclerosis. Libraries were prepared by immunoSEQ multiplex PCR; TCRdb keeps only in-frame clonotypes and omits some of them. The sample has fewer than 85,000 clones, about 96% seen once; the top ten hold around 1%. Sample: peripheral blood, taken in the second trimester of pregnancy. All receptors derive from a female donor with multiple sclerosis, enrolled in a pregnancy study.

The V and J genes are TRBV11-2 and TRBJ1-2; D is uncertain. This CDR3 spans 11 amino acids. Looked up from germline, CDR1 is SGHAT and CDR2 is FQNNGV. V was cut by 5 bases and J by 7 bases, with 8 bases left in between. The DNA of the CDR3 is TGTGCCAGCAGCGGCATCGTTGGCTACACCTTC. Amino acid sequence: CASSGIVGYTF.

The chain links TRBV5-5 to TRBJ2-1, with D unresolved. Deletions cut 0 bases from V and 2 bases from J, with 9 bases between. The CDR3 spans 15 residues. In germline, CDR1 is SGHKS, CDR2 YYEKEE (reference sequence). The CDR3 loop is CASSLDARTYNEQFF. CDR3 sequence (DNA): TGTGCCAGCAGCTTGGACGCCAGGACCTACAATGAGCAGTTCTTC.

This clone was observed once. The V gene is TRBV10-3, the J gene TRBJ2-7; 7 positions agree with TRBD2. J lost 3 bases, V lost 8 bases, and 4 bases had no gene match. The CDR3 runs to 12 residues. Germline V gene data show CDR1 as ENHRY and CDR2 as SYGVKD. The CDR3: CAIASGFYEQYF. The CDR3 bases are TGTGCCATCGCTAGCGGCTTCTACGAGCAGTACTTC.

The J gene is TRBJ2-2, the V gene TRBV5-1; 7 bases align to TRBD2. The CDR3 runs 15 residues. V shed 1 base, J shed 5 bases, and the junction held 5 bases outside the gene matches. Germline V lookup: CDR1 SGHRS, CDR2 YFSETQ. CDR3 sequence: CASSLYPAGTGELFF. CDR3 bases: TGCGCCAGCAGCTTGTATCCAGCGGGGACCGGGGAGCTGTTTTTT.

This chain links TRBV5-1 with TRBJ2-1; TRBD2 might be the D (6 bases). The CDR3 runs 16 residues. V lost 2 bases, J lost 1 base, and 13 bases lay in between. Looked up from germline, CDR1 is SGHRS and CDR2 is YFSETQ. CDR3 residues: CASSFGSGPSYNEQFF. DNA of the CDR3: TGCGCCAGCAGCTTTGGGAGCGGGCCATCCTACAATGAGCAGTTCTTC.

V gene TRBV9 combines with J gene TRBJ2-7; perhaps TRBD2 as D (6 bases). Trimming removed 6 bases from V and 5 bases from J, with 18 bases in between. Germline V gene lookup returns CDR1 SGDLS and CDR2 YYNGEE. The CDR3 is 14 amino acids. The CDR3 coding sequence is TGTGCCAGCACCTCTGGGACTGTTCCTAACGAGCAGTACTTC. Protein product: CASTSGTVPNEQYF.

The chain uses TRBV27 and TRBJ2-1; 10 bases align to TRBD2. This CDR3 spans 18 amino acids. From germline, CDR1 is MNHEY and CDR2 SMNVEV (reference sequence). V lost 2 bases, J lost 8 bases, and 15 bases stayed unmatched. The CDR3 nucleotides are TGTGCCAGCAGTTTAGGTACTAGCGGGATCATTCCCCCCCATGAGCAGTTCTTC. Protein product: CASSLGTSGIIPPHEQFF.

This clone was found once. This rearrangement joins TRBV28 to TRBJ2-7; D may be TRBD1 (5 bases). Germline V gene data show CDR1 as MDHEN and CDR2 as SYDVKM. This CDR3 comprises 15 residues. Trimming took off 6 bases at V and 3 bases at J, with 18 bases between the two ends. CDR3 in DNA: TGTGCCAGCAGCAACACCATAACAGGCTACTACGAGCAGTACTTC. As protein: CASSNTITGYYEQYF. Combining the CDR3 with reference TRBV28 and TRBJ2-7 gives the whole variable domain DVKVTQSSRYLVKRTGEKVFLECVQDMDHENMFWYRQDPGLGLRLIYFSYDVKMKEKGDIPEGYSVSREKKERFSLILESASTNQTSMYLCASSNTITGYYEQYFGPGTRLTVT.

The chain employs TRBV6-4 and TRBJ2-1; 12 bases fit TRBD2. V dropped 2 bases and J dropped 6; count of bases not matched to a gene: 2. The CDR3 loop spans 15 amino acids. Per germline, CDR1 MRHNA and CDR2 SNTAGT. The CDR3 spells CASSDLAGGLNEQFF. The DNA of the CDR3 is TGTGCCAGCAGTGACCTAGCGGGAGGGCTCAATGAGCAGTTCTTC.

This CDR3 reads CASSRTATQAFF. The CDR3 DNA reads as TGTGCCAGCAGCAGGACAGCCACCCAAGCTTTCTTT. The chain carries TRBV14 and TRBJ1-1; D might be TRBD1 (6 bases). The ends were cut back, 5 bases at V and 9 bases at J, with 13 bases in the middle. CDR3 length equals 12 residues. The germline CDR1 and CDR2 sequences are SGHDN and FVKESK.

The chain couples TRBV16 to TRBJ2-1; the match to TRBD2 covers 7 bases. Losses at the gene ends were 4 bases for V and 7 bases for J; bases not matched to a gene: 22. The CDR3 totals 19 residues. CDR1 is KGHSY, CDR2 FQNENV, per germline. CDR3 DNA sequence: TGTGCCAGCAGCCTCATCCCTTGGGGGGAGGGCCCTAACGGGAATGAGCAGTTCTTC. This codes for CASSLIPWGEGPNGNEQFF.

The chain couples TRBV10-3 to TRBJ2-3; 8 bases align to TRBD2. The CDR3 covers 16 residues. Germline loops: CDR1 ENHRY, CDR2 SYGVKD. Trimming cost V 2 bases and J 2 bases; bases outside gene matches: 6. The CDR3 DNA reads as TGTGCCATCAGTGAGATTGGACTAGCAACCACAGATACGCAGTATTTT. As protein: CAISEIGLATTDTQYF.

This chain links TRBV15 with TRBJ2-7, with 10 bases aligning to TRBD1. With 5 bases clipped from V and 5 bases from J, the junction kept 9 bases outside the gene matches. CDR1 is LNHNV and CDR2 is YYDKDF in the germline V gene (reference sequence). CDR3 length: 15 residues. Written as DNA, the CDR3 is TGTGCCACCAGCTTCACCGGGACAGGGGCCGACGAGCAGTACTTC. It is translated as CATSFTGTGADEQYF.